The 25 T cell receptor beta chains given below trace back to one sample, sequenced in a study of shared clonotypes between healthy human individuals. Clones were read by immunoSEQ multiplex PCR, and TCRdb kept only the in-frame ones, dropping some. The table has 2.3 million or so clones, more than 80% seen once. The sample comprised naive CD4+ T cells from PBMCs. Stated subset: CD45RA+ positively selected. All receptors derive from a man aged 18 to 29 in good health. Some clones in this sample may be carry-over from other donors' samples.

The chain is built from TRBV28 and TRBJ2-7; tentative D call: TRBD2 (5 bases). Trimming took off 7 bases at V and 3 bases at J, with 22 bases between the two ends. CDR1 is MDHEN and CDR2 is SYDVKM in the germline V gene. This CDR3 has 16 residues. The CDR3 is CASITRRGRVGYEQYF. The CDR3 bases are TGTGCCAGCATCACTAGGAGAGGGAGAGTAGGCTACGAGCAGTACTTC.

This clone was counted only a few times. This chain uses TRBV6-6 with TRBJ1-5, with D unclear. Deletions cut 2 bases from V and 6 bases from J, with 5 bases between. The germline CDR1 and CDR2 sequences are MNHNY and SVGAGI (reference sequence). The CDR3 sequence is 12 residues long. CDR3 nucleotides: TGTGCCAGCAGTTACGGGATTCAGCCCCAGCATTTT. This translates into CASSYGIQPQHF.

The V gene is TRBV7-9, the J gene TRBJ1-1; TRBD1 matches at 8 bases. V trimming: 5 bases; J trimming: 3 bases; junction bases outside the gene matches: 11. This CDR3 region has 16 residues. Per germline, CDR1 SEHNR and CDR2 FQNEAQ (reference sequence). CDR3 loop: CASSPRTGWIDTEAFF. The CDR3 DNA follows: TGTGCCAGCAGCCCTCGGACAGGGTGGATCGACACTGAAGCTTTCTTT.

This chain links TRBV30 with TRBJ1-6; D is undetermined. Looked up from germline, CDR1 is GTSNPN and CDR2 is SVGIG (reference sequence). The CDR3 sequence is 14 residues long. V gave up 0 bases and J gave up 8 bases, with 11 bases separating them. DNA for the CDR3: TGTGCCTGGAGTGTAAGAGGGATTGATTCACCCCTCCACTTT. This encodes CAWSVRGIDSPLHF.

The chain joins TRBV6-5 to TRBJ2-1; 9 bases line up with TRBD2. This CDR3 comprises 14 residues. V lost 6 bases, J lost 4 bases, and 4 bases stayed unmatched. CDR1 MNHEY and CDR2 SVGAGI come from the germline V gene. The CDR3 DNA reads TGTGCCAGCAGCCGTACTAGCGGGTACAATGAGCAGTTCTTC. Translating it yields CASSRTSGYNEQFF.

About this clone: The sample holds other DNA sequences that translate to the same CDR3. The genes are TRBV5-1 and TRBJ2-7; D is uncertain. The CDR3 has 13 residues. CDR1 is SGHRS, CDR2 YFSETQ, per germline. The V end lost 2 bases, the J end lost 2 bases, and 8 bases lay between the germline ends. CDR3: CASSLEPTYEQYF. The CDR3 nucleotides read TGCGCCAGCAGCTTAGAACCAACCTACGAGCAGTACTTC.

V is TRBV5-1 and J is TRBJ2-3; the match to TRBD2 covers 10 bases. J gave up 2 bases and V 7 bases, and 22 bases lay outside the gene matches. The length of the CDR3 is 20 residues. Germline V gene lookup returns CDR1 SGHRS and CDR2 YFSETQ. The CDR3 DNA reads TGCGCCAGCGGCCCTCTAAGCGGGAGGGCCAAGGGTCCCCCCACAGATACGCAGTATTTT. Amino acid sequence: CASGPLSGRAKGPPTDTQYF.

The rearrangement uses TRBV28 and TRBJ1-6; D not resolved. This CDR3 is 17 amino acids long. V was pared by 4 bases and J by 5 bases, with 18 bases between. CDR1 is MDHEN, CDR2 SYDVKM, per germline. The CDR3 is CASSWAVRTRNNSPLHF. The CDR3 DNA sequence: TGTGCCAGCAGTTGGGCCGTTCGGACCAGGAATAATTCACCCCTCCACTTT.

The V and J genes are TRBV20-1 and TRBJ2-7, with D perhaps TRBD1 (6 bases). The CDR3 loop spans 11 amino acids. Looked up from germline, CDR1 is DFQATT and CDR2 is SNEGSKA (reference sequence). CDR3 loop: CTPGTPAEQYF. The DNA of the CDR3 is TGCACCCCCGGGACACCGGCCGAGCAGTACTTC.

This chain joins TRBV7-6 and TRBJ2-6; the D gene is possibly TRBD1 (6 bases). Germline CDR1 reads SGHVS; CDR2 reads FNYEAQ. With 2 bases removed from V and 3 bases from J, the gap between germline ends came to 8 bases. The CDR3 has 15 residues. In nucleotides, the CDR3 is TGTGCCAGCAGCTTAATCAGGGGTGGGGCCAACGTCCTGACTTTC. Protein product: CASSLIRGGANVLTF. The full variable domain, in which reference TRBV7-6 and TRBJ2-6 provide the parts outside the CDR3, is GAGVSQSPRYKVTKRGQDVALRCDPISGHVSLYWYRQALGQGPEFLTYFNYEAQQDKSGLPNDRFSAERPEGSISTLTIQRTEQRDSAMYRCASSLIRGGANVLTFGAGSRLTVL.

This chain joins TRBV5-1 and TRBJ2-7; 16 nucleotides agree with TRBD2. The CDR3 runs to 16 residues. Germline lookup yields CDR1 SGHRS and CDR2 YFSETQ. V lost 4 bases to trimming and J lost 7 bases; unmatched junction nucleotides: 8. This CDR3 reads CASSGTSGRAYFEQYF. The DNA for the CDR3 is TGCGCCAGCAGCGGGACTAGCGGGAGGGCCTATTTTGAGCAGTACTTC.

The genes are TRBV14 and TRBJ2-7; no reliable D call. Germline assignment: CDR1 SGHDN and CDR2 FVKESK. This CDR3 has 13 amino acids. Trimming took 3 bases from V and 7 from J, leaving 13 bases between them. CDR3 residues: CASSHGLADEQYF. For the CDR3, the DNA is TGTGCCAGCAGCCACGGTCTCGCAGATGAGCAGTACTTC.

The V gene is TRBV18, the J gene TRBJ2-1; unclear D gene. Trimming pared 5 bases from V and 5 bases from J, leaving 10 bases between. The germline gives CDR1 KGHSH, CDR2 LQKENI. This CDR3 contains 13 residues. The CDR3 region has the DNA TGTGCCAGCTCAGGGCGGAGAGACAATGAGCAGTTCTTC. As protein: CASSGRRDNEQFF.

The genes are TRBV4-1 and TRBJ1-5; 8 bases agree with TRBD1. Germline V gene data show CDR1 as MGHRA and CDR2 as YSYEKL. This CDR3 comprises 16 residues. Unmatched junction bases numbered 9, after V lost 3 bases and J lost 5 bases. The CDR3 DNA reads as TGCGCCAGCAGCCAGCCCGACAGGGGTGGGGATCAGCCCCAGCATTTT. Translating gives CASSQPDRGGDQPQHF.

The chain links TRBV5-1 to TRBJ1-1; D unresolved. V lost 0 bases to trimming and J lost 6 bases, with 12 bases between them. CDR1 SGHRS and CDR2 YFSETQ come from the germline V gene. The CDR3 spans 14 residues. The CDR3 region has the DNA TGCGCCAGCAGCTTGGACCCGGGAGCTGCTGAAGCTTTCTTT. Protein: CASSLDPGAAEAFF. Combining the CDR3 with reference TRBV5-1 and TRBJ1-1 gives the whole variable domain KAGVTQTPRYLIKTRGQQVTLSCSPISGHRSVSWYQQTPGQGLQFLFEYFSETQRNKGNFPGRFSGRQFSNSRSEMNVSTLELGDSALYLCASSLDPGAAEAFFGQGTRLTVV.

This chain uses TRBV5-1 with TRBJ2-2, with TRBD2 matching 9 bases. V gave up 2 bases and J gave up 3 bases; unmatched junction bases: 2. This CDR3 region has 15 residues. In germline, CDR1 is SGHRS, CDR2 YFSETQ. The CDR3 DNA is TGCGCCAGCAGCTTTCCTAGCGGGGACACCGGGGAGCTGTTTTTT. Amino acids: CASSFPSGDTGELFF.

The J gene is TRBJ2-7, the V gene TRBV10-3; TRBD1 matches at 8 bases. The CDR3 extends over 16 amino acids. Germline trimming cut 2 bases from V and 6 bases from J; bases unmatched to any gene: 12. Germline CDR1 and CDR2: ENHRY and SYGVKD. The CDR3 here is CAISEETGGPTTEQYF. CDR3 in DNA: TGTGCCATCAGTGAGGAAACAGGGGGGCCCACAACCGAGCAGTACTTC.

V and J are TRBV6-1 and TRBJ1-5, with D perhaps TRBD1 (5 bases). This CDR3 comprises 14 residues. Trimming took 6 bases from V and 0 from J, leaving 9 bases between them. CDR1 is MNHNS and CDR2 is SASEGT in the germline V gene. The CDR3 DNA reads as TGTGCCAGCAGCAGGGTTTATAGCAATCAGCCCCAGCATTTT. Translated: CASSRVYSNQPQHF.

This clone was found once. In the same sample, other DNA sequences code for this CDR3. The V and J genes are TRBV7-2 and TRBJ2-3; D ambiguous. V was cut by 5 bases and J by 0 bases, with 9 bases left in between. This CDR3 spans 14 amino acids. The germline V gene has CDR1 SGHTA and CDR2 FQGNSA. The CDR3 reads CASSPLRSTDTQYF. The CDR3 bases are TGTGCCAGCAGCCCGTTGAGAAGCACAGATACGCAGTATTTT.

V usage is TRBV14 and J usage is TRBJ2-7, with D possibly matching TRBD2 (6 bases). This CDR3 region has 15 residues. Trimming stripped 1 base from V and 4 bases from J, with 14 bases between. Germline V lookup: CDR1 SGHDN, CDR2 FVKESK. CDR3 in DNA: TGTGCCAGCAGCCAAGCGGCGGGGACGGCTTACGAGCAGTACTTC. Its protein product is CASSQAAGTAYEQYF.

J is TRBJ1-2 and V is TRBV7-9; D is uncertain. Germline CDR1 is SEHNR and CDR2 is FQNEAQ (reference sequence). The CDR3 runs 15 residues. Between the trimmed V and J ends, which lost 5 bases and 1 base, there was a span of 14 bases. The CDR3 sequence: CASSPAVGNNYGYTF. CDR3 sequence (DNA): TGTGCCAGCAGCCCAGCAGTTGGGAATAACTATGGCTACACCTTC.

The gene calls are TRBV11-2 and TRBJ2-1; 11 nucleotides agree with TRBD2. Per the germline V gene, CDR1 is SGHAT and CDR2 is FQNNGV. This CDR3 has 17 amino acids. V was pared by 4 bases and J by 3 bases, with 8 bases of the junction left unmatched. The CDR3 sequence: CASSSRAGTSGYNEQFF. The CDR3 DNA follows: TGTGCCAGCAGCTCACGAGCTGGGACTAGCGGCTACAATGAGCAGTTCTTC.

The chain couples TRBV18 to TRBJ2-3; TRBD2 matches at 10 bases. This CDR3 is built from 18 residues. With V trimmed by 3 bases and J by 2 bases, 11 bases remained unmatched. Per germline, CDR1 KGHSH and CDR2 LQKENI. The CDR3 loop is CASSPRGVTSGSTDTQYF. The CDR3 region has the DNA TGTGCCAGCTCACCGCGGGGGGTGACTAGCGGGTCCACAGATACGCAGTATTTT. Supplemented by reference TRBV18 and TRBJ2-3, the full variable domain reads NAGVMQNPRHLVRRRGQEARLRCSPMKGHSHVYWYRQLPEEGLKFMVYLQKENIIDESGMPKERFSAEFPKEGPSILRIQQVVRGDSAAYFCASSPRGVTSGSTDTQYFGPGTRLTVL.

The chain combines TRBV4-1 with TRBJ2-2, with D perhaps TRBD2 (5 bases). The CDR3 extends over 15 amino acids. Trimming shortened V by 4 bases and J by 6 bases, and 15 bases separated the two germline ends. Germline V CDR1 and CDR2: MGHRA, YSYEKL. The CDR3 coding sequence is TGCGCCAGCAGCCGTTCTACTAGTTTCGCCGGGGAGCTGTTTTTT. Translation gives CASSRSTSFAGELFF.

The chain is built from TRBV28 and TRBJ2-7, with a weak D call TRBD1 (5 bases). This CDR3 is built from 13 residues. Germline CDR1 and CDR2: MDHEN and SYDVKM. With 1 base removed from V and 3 bases from J, the gap between germline ends came to 7 bases. CDR3 protein: CASSLYRYYEQYF. CDR3 nucleotides: TGTGCCAGCAGTTTATACAGGTACTACGAGCAGTACTTC.